Listed below are T cell receptor beta chains from one sample, sequenced in a study of blood T cell repertoires in COVID-19. The data were produced by immunoSEQ multiplex PCR, yet TCRdb's version contains in-frame clones alone and is incomplete. The top ten clones hold about 7.3% of a sample with 110,000 or so clones, roughly 84% of them seen once. Sequenced input: peripheral blood. These receptors originate from a woman aged 40-49 years with acute or convalescent COVID-19. The CDR3 runs from the conserved cysteine through the conserved F or W. A D gene is named only where the DNA matches it firmly. Expanded clones are given a class, and other clones once, few, many or no size at all.

CDR3 protein	CDR3 DNA	D gene	clone size	J gene	V gene
CASATVSSSGNTIYF	TGTGCCAGCGCTACAGTGAGCTCCTCTGGAAACACCATATATTTT	-	-	TRBJ1-3	TRBV18
CASSLDTGTDTQYF	TGCGCCAGCAGCTTGGACACAGGCACAGATACGCAGTATTTT	-	once	TRBJ2-3	TRBV5-1
CASSQGALAGLSISGANVLTF	TGTGCCAGCAGCCAAGGGGCGCTAGCGGGGCTCTCCATCTCTGGGGCCAACGTCCTGACTTTC	TRBD2	once	TRBJ2-6	TRBV4-2
CASSPRGRNNEQFF	TGTGCCAGCAGCCCAAGGGGGAGAAACAATGAGCAGTTCTTC	-	-	TRBJ2-1	TRBV7-8
CASVARPGGYYGYTF	TGTGCCAGCGTAGCGCGCCCGGGGGGCTATTATGGCTACACCTTC	-	-	TRBJ1-2	TRBV7-2
CASSRGSGGAAKNIQYF	TGTGCCAGCAGCCGAGGAAGCGGGGGGGCCGCCAAAAACATTCAGTACTTC	TRBD2	-	TRBJ2-4	TRBV7-8
CASSLAGQTYEQYF	TGTGCCAGCAGCTTAGCAGGACAGACCTACGAGCAGTACTTC	-	-	TRBJ2-7	TRBV11-2
CASSSKQGRLYNEQFF	TGTGCCAGCAGCTCAAAACAGGGAAGACTCTACAATGAGCAGTTCTTC	-	-	TRBJ2-1	TRBV7-8
CASSLARGTGGRTGELFF	TGTGCCAGCAGCTTAGCGCGCGGGACAGGGGGCAGAACCGGGGAGCTGTTTTTT	TRBD1	few	TRBJ2-2	TRBV7-9
CASSFVSGGASSYNEQFF	TGTGCCAGCAGCTTCGTCAGCGGGGGGGCGAGCTCCTACAATGAGCAGTTCTTC	TRBD2	-	TRBJ2-1	TRBV7-2
CASSRTGGWDTQYF	TGTGCCAGCTCCCGGACAGGGGGCTGGGATACGCAGTATTTT	TRBD1	-	TRBJ2-3	TRBV6-5
CASSSSMNGDTEAFF	TGTGCCAGCAGTTCCTCGATGAACGGGGACACTGAAGCTTTCTTT	-	-	TRBJ1-1	TRBV13
CASSQELVYEQFF	TGCGCCAGCAGCCAAGAATTAGTCTATGAGCAGTTCTTC	-	-	TRBJ2-1	TRBV4-1
CASSMASTAGDTDTQYF	TGTGCCAGTAGTATGGCTTCGACAGCGGGGGACACAGATACGCAGTATTTT	TRBD2	-	TRBJ2-3	TRBV19
CASSRYRGTEAFF	TGTGCCAGTAGCCGATACAGGGGCACTGAAGCTTTCTTT	TRBD1	-	TRBJ1-1	TRBV19
CASSQPPGGINSGNTIYF	TGTGCCAGCAGCCAACCCCCGGGAGGGATTAACTCTGGAAACACCATATATTTT	-	-	TRBJ1-3	TRBV16
CASSRTSGGTTDTQYF	TGTGCCAGCAGCCGGACTAGCGGGGGGACCACAGATACGCAGTATTTT	TRBD2	-	TRBJ2-3	TRBV9
CASSLKTTGGSGNTIYF	TGCGCCAGCAGCTTGAAGACTACAGGGGGTTCTGGAAACACCATATATTTT	TRBD1	-	TRBJ1-3	TRBV5-1
CASSLRGSSYNSPLHF	TGTGCCAGCAGCCTCCGGGGGAGCTCCTATAATTCACCCCTCCACTTT	-	-	TRBJ1-6	TRBV5-4
CASGRGGDQPQHF	TGTGCCAGCGGTCGAGGGGGGGATCAGCCCCAGCATTTT	-	-	TRBJ1-5	TRBV2
CASSFPGSTEAFF	TGTGCCAGCAGTTTCCCGGGGTCGACTGAAGCTTTCTTT	-	-	TRBJ1-1	TRBV12-3/TRBV12-4
CASRPTSWVHNEQFF	TGTGCCAGCAGGCCCACTAGTTGGGTACACAATGAGCAGTTCTTC	-	-	TRBJ2-1	TRBV6-5
CASMETSRGSYEQYF	TGTGCCAGTATGGAAACTAGCCGGGGTTCCTACGAGCAGTACTTC	-	-	TRBJ2-7	TRBV19
CASTEGLFTHTQYF	TGTGCCAGTACGGAGGGATTATTTACGCATACGCAGTATTTT	-	-	TRBJ2-3	TRBV19
CASGQTTGTSGLYEQYF	TGTGCTAGTGGTCAAACCACCGGGACTAGCGGACTCTACGAGCAGTACTTC	TRBD2	-	TRBJ2-7	TRBV12-5
CASSGLGQGFNEKLFF	TGTGCCAGCAGCGGATTGGGACAGGGGTTCAATGAAAAACTGTTTTTT	TRBD1	few	TRBJ1-4	TRBV2
CASSARGGRSFYGYTF	TGTGCCAGCAGCGCCCGGGGGGGACGGTCCTTTTATGGCTACACCTTC	-	-	TRBJ1-2	TRBV21-1
CAWSVRRPPGDNQPQHF	TGTGCCTGGAGTGTACGTCGCCCTCCAGGGGACAATCAGCCCCAGCATTTT	-	-	TRBJ1-5	TRBV30
CASSRTTGVDTQYF	TGCGCCAGCAGCCGGACTACAGGGGTAGATACGCAGTATTTT	-	once	TRBJ2-3	TRBV5-1
CASSPYFMEYSGNTIYF	TGTGCCAGCAGCCCATACTTCATGGAGTACTCTGGAAACACCATATATTTT	-	-	TRBJ1-3	TRBV7-2
CASLKGPNTEAFF	TGTGCCAGCTTGAAGGGGCCCAACACTGAAGCTTTCTTT	-	-	TRBJ1-1	TRBV2
CASSSRQGKGNTIYF	TGTGCCAGCAGCTCGAGACAGGGAAAAGGAAACACCATATATTTT	TRBD1	-	TRBJ1-3	TRBV7-2
CASSQGTGSNNQPQHF	TGTGCCAGCAGCCAAGGGACAGGGAGCAACAATCAGCCCCAGCATTTT	TRBD1	-	TRBJ1-5	TRBV3-1/TRBV3-2
CASSSMGQRNTEAFF	TGTGCCAGCAGTTCGATGGGACAGCGGAACACTGAAGCTTTCTTT	TRBD1	-	TRBJ1-1	TRBV28
CAWSYRDTEAFF	TGTGCCTGGAGTTACAGGGACACTGAAGCTTTCTTT	-	-	TRBJ1-1	TRBV30
CSAQYMNTEAFF	TGCAGCGCACAATATATGAACACTGAAGCTTTCTTT	-	-	TRBJ1-1	TRBV29-1
CASSLSGGDSPLHF	TGTGCCAGCAGTTTATCAGGGGGTGATTCACCCCTCCACTTT	-	-	TRBJ1-6	TRBV27
CASSSRLAGAYEQYF	TGCGCCAGCAGCTCTCGACTAGCGGGGGCCTACGAGCAGTACTTC	TRBD2	few	TRBJ2-7	TRBV5-1
CASSLDAAGVSPLHF	TGCGCCAGCAGCTTGGACGCGGCAGGGGTTTCACCCCTCCACTTT	-	-	TRBJ1-6	TRBV5-1
CASSPQGSNTEAFF	TGTGCCAGCAGCCCCCAGGGGTCGAACACTGAAGCTTTCTTT	-	few	TRBJ1-1	TRBV5-5
CASSTVQGADQPQHF	TGTGCCAGTAGTACTGTACAGGGGGCGGATCAGCCCCAGCATTTT	TRBD1	-	TRBJ1-5	TRBV19
CASSQPRPVEAFF	TGTGCCAGCAGCCAACCCCGCCCGGTTGAAGCTTTCTTT	-	-	TRBJ1-1	TRBV3-1/TRBV3-2
CASSPTPGEQFF	TGTGCCAGCAGCCCGACGCCAGGTGAGCAGTTCTTC	-	-	TRBJ2-1	TRBV11-2
CASSPDTNQPQHF	TGTGCCAGCAGTCCAGACACCAATCAGCCCCAGCATTTT	-	-	TRBJ1-5	TRBV12-3/TRBV12-4
CASERTGAGNTIYF	TGTGCCAGCGAACGGACAGGGGCTGGAAACACCATATATTTT	TRBD1	-	TRBJ1-3	TRBV5-6
CASLPGGTGYGYTF	TGTGCCAGCCTACCGGGCGGGACAGGGTATGGCTACACCTTC	TRBD1	-	TRBJ1-2	TRBV6-5
CASSLTSGANTGELFF	TGCGCCAGCAGCCTAACTAGCGGGGCCAACACCGGGGAGCTGTTTTTT	TRBD2	-	TRBJ2-2	TRBV5-1
CASSQESALANEQFF	TGCGCCAGCAGCCAAGAGAGCGCTTTAGCCAATGAGCAGTTCTTC	-	-	TRBJ2-1	TRBV4-3
CASSLGLGQRPTSPLHF	TGTGCCAGCAGTTTAGGGTTGGGACAGCGGCCCACATCACCCCTCCACTTT	TRBD1	-	TRBJ1-6	TRBV27
CASSLIGSGYGYTF	TGCGCCAGCAGCTTGATAGGGTCGGGATATGGCTACACCTTC	-	-	TRBJ1-2	TRBV5-1
CASSQEGAENTEAFF	TGCGCCAGCAGCCAAGAGGGGGCGGAGAACACTGAAGCTTTCTTT	-	-	TRBJ1-1	TRBV4-1
CASSQEGMSSGSGGYTF	TGTGCCAGCAGCCAAGAGGGGATGAGCTCGGGGTCCGGTGGCTACACCTTC	-	-	TRBJ1-2	TRBV3-1/TRBV3-2
CASSLDSTDTQYF	TGTGCCAGCAGCCTGGACTCCACAGATACGCAGTATTTT	-	-	TRBJ2-3	TRBV6-6
CASSDPGTGKTDTQYF	TGTGCCAGCAGTGACCCCGGGACAGGGAAGACAGATACGCAGTATTTT	TRBD1	once	TRBJ2-3	TRBV25-1
CASSRGPPNQPQHF	TGTGCCAGTTCGAGGGGGCCGCCCAATCAGCCCCAGCATTTT	TRBD1	-	TRBJ1-5	TRBV11-2